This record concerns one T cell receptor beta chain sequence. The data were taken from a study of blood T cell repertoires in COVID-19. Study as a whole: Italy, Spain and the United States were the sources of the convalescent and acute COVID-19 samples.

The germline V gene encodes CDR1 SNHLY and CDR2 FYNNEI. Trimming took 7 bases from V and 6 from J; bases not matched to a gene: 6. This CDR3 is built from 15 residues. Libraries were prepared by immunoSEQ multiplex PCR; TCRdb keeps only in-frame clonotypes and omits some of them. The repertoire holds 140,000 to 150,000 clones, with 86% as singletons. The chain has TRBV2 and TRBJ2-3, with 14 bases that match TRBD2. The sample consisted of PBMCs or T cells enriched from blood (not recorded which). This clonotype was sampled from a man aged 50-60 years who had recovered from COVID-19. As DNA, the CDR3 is TGTGCCAGCACCCGACTAGCGGGAGGGCTGGATACGCAGTATTTT. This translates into CASTRLAGGLDTQYF.